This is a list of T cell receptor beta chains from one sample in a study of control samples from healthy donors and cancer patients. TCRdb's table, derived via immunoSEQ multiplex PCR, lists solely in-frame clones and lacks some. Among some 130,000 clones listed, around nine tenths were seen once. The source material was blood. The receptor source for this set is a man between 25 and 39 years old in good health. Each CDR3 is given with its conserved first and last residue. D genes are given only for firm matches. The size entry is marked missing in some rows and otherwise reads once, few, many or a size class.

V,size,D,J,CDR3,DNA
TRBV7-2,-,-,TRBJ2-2,CASSSSRYTGELFF,TGTGCCAGCAGCTCATCTAGATACACCGGGGAGCTGTTTTTT
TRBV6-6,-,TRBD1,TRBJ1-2,CASSYSTAGGKGYTF,TGTGCCAGCAGTTACTCGACGGCAGGGGGAAAAGGCTACACCTTC
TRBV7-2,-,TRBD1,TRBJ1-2,CASSLGRGIHLSNYGYTF,TGTGCCAGCAGCTTAGGCAGGGGGATCCACCTTTCTAACTATGGCTACACCTTC
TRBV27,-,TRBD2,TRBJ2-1,CASSPTSSSYNEQFF,TGTGCCAGCAGTCCGACTAGCAGCTCCTACAATGAGCAGTTCTTC
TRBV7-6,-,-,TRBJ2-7,CASSFGWRGRDQTYEQYF,TGTGCCAGCAGCTTCGGCTGGAGGGGGCGGGATCAGACTTACGAGCAGTACTTC
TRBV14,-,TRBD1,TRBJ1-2,CASSQGLSRGPLFYGYTF,TGTGCCAGCAGCCAAGGTTTGAGCAGGGGGCCTCTTTTCTATGGCTACACCTTC
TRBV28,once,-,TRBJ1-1,CASSFVVTEAFF,TGTGCCAGCAGTTTTGTAGTTACTGAAGCTTTCTTT
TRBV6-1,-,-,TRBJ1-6,CASSEIRQSRNSPLHF,TGTGCCAGCAGTGAGATTCGACAAAGCCGTAATTCACCCCTCCACTTT
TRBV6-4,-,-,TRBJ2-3,CASSPGLASTDTQYF,TGTGCCAGCAGCCCGGGGCTAGCTAGCACAGATACGCAGTATTTT
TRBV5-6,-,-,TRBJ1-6,CASSEGNSALHF,TGTGCCAGCAGCGAAGGTAATTCGGCCCTCCACTTT
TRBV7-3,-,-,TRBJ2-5,CASSQGGDQETQYF,TGTGCCAGCAGCCAAGGGGGGGATCAAGAGACCCAGTACTTC
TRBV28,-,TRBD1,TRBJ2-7,CASSFIGQGYEQYF,TGTGCCAGCAGTTTTATAGGACAGGGTTACGAGCAGTACTTC
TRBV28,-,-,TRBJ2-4,CASSHPGLLERNIQYF,TGTGCCAGCAGTCACCCGGGCCTACTTGAACGAAACATTCAGTACTTC
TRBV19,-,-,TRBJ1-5,CASSIGGGGRPQHF,TGTGCCAGTAGTATCGGCGGCGGAGGGAGACCCCAGCATTTT
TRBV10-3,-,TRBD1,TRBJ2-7,CAISDPTGTGSYEQYF,TGTGCCATCAGTGACCCTACCGGGACAGGATCCTACGAGCAGTACTTC
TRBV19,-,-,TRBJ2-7,CASRSGFHEQYF,TGTGCCAGTAGGTCAGGGTTCCACGAGCAGTACTTC
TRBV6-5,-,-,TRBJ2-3,CASRKEQGFYTQYF,TGTGCCAGCAGGAAAGAACAGGGATTCTATACGCAGTATTTT
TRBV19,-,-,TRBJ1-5,CASSTGGGRQPQHF,TGTGCCAGTAGTACCGGTGGAGGGCGCCAGCCCCAGCATTTT
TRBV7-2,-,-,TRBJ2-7,CASSLQWGRGDEQYF,TGTGCCAGCAGCCTCCAATGGGGCAGGGGCGACGAGCAGTACTTC
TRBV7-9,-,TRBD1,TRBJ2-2,CASSLSPGQGSAGELFF,TGTGCCAGCAGCTTATCCCCTGGACAGGGTTCGGCCGGGGAGCTGTTTTTT
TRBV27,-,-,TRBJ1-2,CASSFLPSNYGYTF,TGTGCCAGCAGTTTTTTACCATCAAACTATGGCTACACCTTC
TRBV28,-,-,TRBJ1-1,CASSFGHTEAFF,TGTGCCAGCAGTTTCGGTCACACTGAAGCTTTCTTT
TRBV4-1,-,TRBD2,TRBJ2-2,CASSQVLLAGHPNTGELFF,TGCGCCAGCAGCCAAGTTCTTCTAGCGGGACATCCGAACACCGGGGAGCTGTTTTTT
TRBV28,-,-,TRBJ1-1,CASRALAGTEAFF,TGTGCCAGTCGGGCCCTGGCGGGCACTGAAGCTTTCTTT
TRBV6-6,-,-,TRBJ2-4,CASSYPYTEKNIQYF,TGTGCCAGCAGTTACCCTTACACGGAAAAAAACATTCAGTACTTC
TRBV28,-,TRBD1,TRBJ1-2,CASSLPARTGGINYGYTF,TGTGCCAGCAGTTTACCCGCCCGGACAGGAGGAATTAACTATGGCTACACCTTC
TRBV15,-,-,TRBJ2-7,CATSREWGRVFEQYF,TGTGCCACCAGCAGAGAGTGGGGCAGGGTATTCGAGCAGTACTTC
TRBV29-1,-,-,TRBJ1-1,CSGCGLGTDTEAFF,TGCAGCGGGTGTGGCCTCGGGACGGACACTGAAGCTTTCTTT
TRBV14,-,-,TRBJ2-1,CASSQDPTPGQFF,TGTGCCAGCAGCCAAGATCCCACCCCGGGGCAGTTCTTC
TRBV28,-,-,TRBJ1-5,CASSLLSNQPQHF,TGTGCCAGCAGTTTGTTGAGCAATCAGCCCCAGCATTTT
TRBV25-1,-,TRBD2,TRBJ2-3,CASSDLGLAFSSTDTQYF,TGTGCCAGCAGTGATCTAGGACTAGCGTTTTCCAGCACAGATACGCAGTATTTT
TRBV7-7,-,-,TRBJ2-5,CASSLSLGGEAQYF,TGTGCTAGCAGCTTATCTCTGGGGGGAGAGGCCCAGTACTTC
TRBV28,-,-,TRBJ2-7,CASGQFYEQYF,TGTGCCAGCGGACAGTTCTACGAGCAGTACTTC
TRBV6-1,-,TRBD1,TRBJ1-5,CASSELTGEDMERNQPQHF,TGTGCCAGCAGTGAACTGACAGGGGAGGATATGGAGCGCAATCAGCCCCAGCATTTT
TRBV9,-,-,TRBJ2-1,CASSVVDGLINEQFF,TGTGCCAGCAGCGTAGTTGATGGGTTGATCAATGAGCAGTTCTTC
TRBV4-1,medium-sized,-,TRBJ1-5,CASSQGGGLSNQPQHF,TGCGCCAGCAGCCAAGGGGGGGGGCTAAGCAATCAGCCCCAGCATTTT
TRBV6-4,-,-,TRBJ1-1,CASSDSTSDALLGAFF,TGTGCCAGCAGTGACTCCACCTCGGACGCCCTTCTGGGGGCTTTCTTT
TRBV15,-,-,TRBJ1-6,CATSREAGNSPLHF,TGTGCCACCAGCAGAGAGGCAGGGAATTCACCCCTCCACTTT
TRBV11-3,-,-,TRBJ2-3,CASSGVQPGDTQYF,TGTGCCAGCAGCGGGGTCCAGCCAGGAGATACGCAGTATTTT
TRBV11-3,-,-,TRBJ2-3,CASSSGLRMYTDTQYF,TGTGCCAGCAGCTCTGGGTTGCGGATGTACACAGATACGCAGTATTTT
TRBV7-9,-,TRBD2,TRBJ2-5,CASSFGLADLQETQYF,TGTGCCAGCAGCTTTGGACTAGCGGATCTCCAAGAGACCCAGTACTTC
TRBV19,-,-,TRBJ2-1,CASSNLERPYNEQFF,TGTGCCAGTAGTAATCTAGAGCGGCCCTACAATGAGCAGTTCTTC